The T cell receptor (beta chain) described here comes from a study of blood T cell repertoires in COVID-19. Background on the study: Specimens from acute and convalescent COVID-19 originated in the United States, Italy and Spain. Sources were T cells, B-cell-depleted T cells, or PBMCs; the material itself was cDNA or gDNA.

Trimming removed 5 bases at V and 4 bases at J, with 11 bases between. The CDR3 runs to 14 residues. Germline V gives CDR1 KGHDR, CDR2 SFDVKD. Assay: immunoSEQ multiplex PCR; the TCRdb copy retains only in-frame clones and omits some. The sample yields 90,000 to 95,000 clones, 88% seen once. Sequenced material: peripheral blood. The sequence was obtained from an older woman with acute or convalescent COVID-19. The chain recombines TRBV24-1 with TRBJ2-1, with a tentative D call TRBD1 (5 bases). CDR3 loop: CATSAQGTYNEQFF. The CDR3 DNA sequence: TGTGCCACCAGTGCGCAGGGTACGTACAATGAGCAGTTCTTC.